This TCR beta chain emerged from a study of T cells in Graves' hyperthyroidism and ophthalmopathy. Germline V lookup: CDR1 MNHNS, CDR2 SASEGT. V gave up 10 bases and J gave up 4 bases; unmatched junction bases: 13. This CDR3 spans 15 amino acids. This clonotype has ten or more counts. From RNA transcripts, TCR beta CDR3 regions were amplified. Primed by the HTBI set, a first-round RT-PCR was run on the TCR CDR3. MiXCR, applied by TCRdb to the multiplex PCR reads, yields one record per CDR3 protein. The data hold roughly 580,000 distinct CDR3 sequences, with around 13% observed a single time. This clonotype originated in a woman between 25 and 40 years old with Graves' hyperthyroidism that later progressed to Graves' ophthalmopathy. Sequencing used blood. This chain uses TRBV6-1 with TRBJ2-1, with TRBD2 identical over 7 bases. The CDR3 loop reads CATYPRGGGYNEQFF. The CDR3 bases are TGTGCCACCTATCCTCGGGGCGGGGGATACAATGAGCAGTTCTTC.